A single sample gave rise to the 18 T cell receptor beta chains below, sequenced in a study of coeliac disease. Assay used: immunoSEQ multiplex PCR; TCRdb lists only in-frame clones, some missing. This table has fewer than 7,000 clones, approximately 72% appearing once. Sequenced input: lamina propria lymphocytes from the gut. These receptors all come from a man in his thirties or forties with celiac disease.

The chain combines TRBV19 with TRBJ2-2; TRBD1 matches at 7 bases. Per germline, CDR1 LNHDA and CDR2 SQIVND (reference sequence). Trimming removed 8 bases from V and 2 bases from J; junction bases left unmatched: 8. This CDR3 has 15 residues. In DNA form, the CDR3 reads TGTGCCAGTGCCCCAGGGACAGATAACACCGGGGAGCTGTTTTTT. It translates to CASAPGTDNTGELFF.

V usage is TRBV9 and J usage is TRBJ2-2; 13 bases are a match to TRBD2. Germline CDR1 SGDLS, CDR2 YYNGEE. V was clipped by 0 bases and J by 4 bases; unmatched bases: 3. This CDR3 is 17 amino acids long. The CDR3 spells CASSVGLAGGGTGELFF. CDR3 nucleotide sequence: TGTGCCAGCAGCGTAGGACTAGCGGGAGGAGGCACCGGGGAGCTGTTTTTT.

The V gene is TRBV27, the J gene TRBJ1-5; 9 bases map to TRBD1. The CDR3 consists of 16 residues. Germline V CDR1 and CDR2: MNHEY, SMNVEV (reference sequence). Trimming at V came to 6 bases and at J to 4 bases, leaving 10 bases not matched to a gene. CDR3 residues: CASSLQDRGVNQPQHF. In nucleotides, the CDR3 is TGTGCCAGCAGCCTCCAGGACAGGGGAGTTAATCAGCCCCAGCATTTT.

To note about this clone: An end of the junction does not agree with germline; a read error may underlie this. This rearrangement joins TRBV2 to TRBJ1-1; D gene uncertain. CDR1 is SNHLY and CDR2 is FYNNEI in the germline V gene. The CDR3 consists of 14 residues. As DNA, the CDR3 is TGTGCCAGCCGGAGGATGGGTATGAACACTAAAGCTTTCTTT. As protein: CASRRMGMNTKAFF.

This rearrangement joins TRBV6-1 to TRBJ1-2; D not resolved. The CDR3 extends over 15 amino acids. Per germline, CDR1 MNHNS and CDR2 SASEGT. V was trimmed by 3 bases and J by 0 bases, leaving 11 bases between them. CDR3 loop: CASSEAHRPNYGYTF. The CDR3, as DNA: TGTGCCAGCAGTGAGGCTCACAGACCTAACTATGGCTACACCTTC.

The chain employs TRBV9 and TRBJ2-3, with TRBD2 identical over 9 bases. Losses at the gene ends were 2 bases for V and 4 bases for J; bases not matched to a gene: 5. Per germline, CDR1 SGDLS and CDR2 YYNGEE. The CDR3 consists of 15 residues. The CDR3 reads CASSVLAGIPDTQYF. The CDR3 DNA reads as TGTGCCAGCAGCGTCCTAGCGGGAATCCCAGATACGCAGTATTTT.

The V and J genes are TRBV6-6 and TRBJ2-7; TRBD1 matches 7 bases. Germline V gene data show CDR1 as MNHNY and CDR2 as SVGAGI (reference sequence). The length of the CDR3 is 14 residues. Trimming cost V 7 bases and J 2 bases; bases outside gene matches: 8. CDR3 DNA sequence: TGTGCCAGCACCCCGACAGGGTTCACCTACGAGCAGTACTTC. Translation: CASTPTGFTYEQYF.

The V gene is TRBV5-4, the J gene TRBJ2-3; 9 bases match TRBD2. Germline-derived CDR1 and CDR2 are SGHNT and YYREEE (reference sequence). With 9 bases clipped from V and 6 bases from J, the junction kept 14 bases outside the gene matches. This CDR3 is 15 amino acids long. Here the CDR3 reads CATQQPSGGPDTQYF. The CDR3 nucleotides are TGTGCCACCCAACAACCCAGCGGGGGGCCGGATACGCAGTATTTT.

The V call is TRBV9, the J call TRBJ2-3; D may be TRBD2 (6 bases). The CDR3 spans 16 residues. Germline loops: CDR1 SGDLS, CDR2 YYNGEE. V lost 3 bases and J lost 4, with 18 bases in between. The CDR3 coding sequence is TGTGCCAGCAGCGCACTGGGACTTCATACCCCAGATACGCAGTATTTT. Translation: CASSALGLHTPDTQYF.

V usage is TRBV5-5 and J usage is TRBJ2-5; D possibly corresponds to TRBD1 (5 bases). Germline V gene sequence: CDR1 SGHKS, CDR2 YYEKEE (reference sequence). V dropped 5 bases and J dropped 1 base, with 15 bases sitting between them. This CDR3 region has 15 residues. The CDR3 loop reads CASSPRGQGQETQYF. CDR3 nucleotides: TGTGCCAGCAGTCCCCGTGGGCAGGGCCAAGAGACCCAGTACTTC.

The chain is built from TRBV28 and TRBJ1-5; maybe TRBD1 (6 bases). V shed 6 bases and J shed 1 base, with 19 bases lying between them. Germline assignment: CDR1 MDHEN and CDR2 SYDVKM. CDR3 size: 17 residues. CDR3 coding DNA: TGTGCCAGCAGGGGGGGCCGGGGGGCATCGAGCAATCAGCCCCAGCATTTT. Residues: CASRGGRGASSNQPQHF.

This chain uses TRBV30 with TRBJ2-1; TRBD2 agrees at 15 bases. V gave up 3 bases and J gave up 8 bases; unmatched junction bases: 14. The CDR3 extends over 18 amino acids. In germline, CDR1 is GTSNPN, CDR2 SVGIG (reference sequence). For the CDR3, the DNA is TGTGCCTGGAGCTCCGGGACTAGCGGGAGGATGGGGTGGGATGAGCAGTTCTTC. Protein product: CAWSSGTSGRMGWDEQFF.

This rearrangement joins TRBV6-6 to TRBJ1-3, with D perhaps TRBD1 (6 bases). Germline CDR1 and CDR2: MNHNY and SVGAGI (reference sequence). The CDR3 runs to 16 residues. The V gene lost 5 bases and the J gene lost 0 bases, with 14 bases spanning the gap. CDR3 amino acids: CASSMDSEISGNTIYF. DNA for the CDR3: TGTGCCAGCAGTATGGACAGCGAAATCTCTGGAAACACCATATATTTT.

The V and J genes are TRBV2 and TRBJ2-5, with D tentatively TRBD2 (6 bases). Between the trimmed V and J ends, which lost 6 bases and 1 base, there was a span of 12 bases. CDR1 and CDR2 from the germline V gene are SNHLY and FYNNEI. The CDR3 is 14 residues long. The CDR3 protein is CASSPGTSQETQYF. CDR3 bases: TGTGCCAGCAGCCCCGGGACTTCCCAAGAGACCCAGTACTTC.

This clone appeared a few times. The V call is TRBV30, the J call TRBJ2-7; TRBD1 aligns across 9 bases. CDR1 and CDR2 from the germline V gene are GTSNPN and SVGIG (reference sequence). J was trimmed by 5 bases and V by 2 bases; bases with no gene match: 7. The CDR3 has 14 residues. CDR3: CAWSTGTGYHEQYF. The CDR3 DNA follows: TGTGCCTGGAGTACCGGGACAGGGTATCACGAGCAGTACTTC.

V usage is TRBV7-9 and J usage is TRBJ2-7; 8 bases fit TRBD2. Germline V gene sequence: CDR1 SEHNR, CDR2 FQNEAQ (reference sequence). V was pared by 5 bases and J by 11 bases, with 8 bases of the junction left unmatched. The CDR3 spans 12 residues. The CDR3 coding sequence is TGTGCCAGCAGCCAACGGACTAGCCAAGAGTACTTC. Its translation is CASSQRTSQEYF.

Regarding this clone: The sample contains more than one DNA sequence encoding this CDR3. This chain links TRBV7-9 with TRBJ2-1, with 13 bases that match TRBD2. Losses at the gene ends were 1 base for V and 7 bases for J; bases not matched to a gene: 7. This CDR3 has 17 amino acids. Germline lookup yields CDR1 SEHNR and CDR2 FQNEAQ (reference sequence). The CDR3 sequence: CASSLGTSGRAGNEQFF. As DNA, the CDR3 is TGTGCCAGCAGCTTAGGTACTAGCGGGAGGGCCGGGAATGAGCAGTTCTTC.

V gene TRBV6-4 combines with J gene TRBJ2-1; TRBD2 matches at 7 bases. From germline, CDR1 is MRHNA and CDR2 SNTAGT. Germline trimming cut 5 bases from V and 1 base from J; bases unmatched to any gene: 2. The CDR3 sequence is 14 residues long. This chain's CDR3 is CASSRGGSYNEQFF. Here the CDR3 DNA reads TGTGCCAGCAGTCGCGGGGGATCCTACAATGAGCAGTTCTTC.